The 20 T cell receptor beta chains in this list originate from one sample, sequenced in a study of PD-L1 blockade in urothelial cancer. Profiling relied on immunoSEQ multiplex PCR, and the TCRdb table lists in-frame clones only, not all of them. The repertoire holds 95,000 or so clones, with about nine tenths as singletons. The time point was: pretreatment peripheral blood. Sequences were derived from PBMCs, sampled around atezolizumab (anti-PD-L1) treatment. The receptors shown here come from a man aged 55 to 70 with urothelial cancer.

Only a few counts were recorded for this clone. The V and J genes are TRBV30 and TRBJ1-5, with D perhaps matching TRBD1 (6 bases). The germline gives CDR1 GTSNPN, CDR2 SVGIG (reference sequence). This CDR3 comprises 13 residues. Trimming took off 5 bases at V and 6 bases at J, with 14 bases between the two ends. CDR3 DNA: TGTGCCTGGGGTCCAGGGGATGTTCAGCCCCAGCATTTT. Translated: CAWGPGDVQPQHF.

The chain carries TRBV25-1 and TRBJ2-5; TRBD1 matches 10 bases. The CDR3 runs to 16 residues. Germline CDR1 is MGHDK and CDR2 is SYGVNS. With 4 bases clipped from V and 5 bases from J, the junction kept 10 bases outside the gene matches. The CDR3 sequence: CASSAWGQGFGETQYF. For the CDR3, the DNA is TGTGCCAGCAGTGCATGGGGACAGGGGTTCGGGGAGACCCAGTACTTC.

The CDR3: CASTLDRGNGYTF. The DNA of the CDR3 is TGTGCCAGCACCCTGGACAGGGGAAATGGCTACACCTTC. The chain joins TRBV6-1 to TRBJ1-2; TRBD1 matches at 9 bases. The J segment lost 6 bases and the V segment lost 7 bases, leaving 6 bases of the junction unmatched. This CDR3 region has 13 residues. Germline values: CDR1 MNHNS, CDR2 SASEGT.

The CDR3 coding sequence is TGTGCCAGCAGCTTGGGTGACAGGGGATACCAAGAGACCCAGTACTTC. The encoded protein is CASSLGDRGYQETQYF. The V call is TRBV5-4, the J call TRBJ2-5; TRBD1 matches 8 bases. Germline CDR1 and CDR2: SGHNT and YYREEE (reference sequence). V lost 0 bases to trimming and J lost 0 bases; unmatched junction nucleotides: 4. The CDR3 runs to 16 residues.

The genes are TRBV5-6 and TRBJ1-2; the D gene is possibly TRBD1 (5 bases). Germline loops: CDR1 SGHDT, CDR2 YYEEEE. Trimming shortened V by 4 bases and J by 6 bases, and 13 bases separated the two germline ends. The CDR3 loop spans 13 amino acids. The CDR3 loop is CASSPQDLNGYTF. The CDR3 DNA reads TGTGCCAGCAGCCCACAGGATTTGAATGGCTACACCTTC. The entire variable domain, with the rest obtained from reference TRBV5-6 and TRBJ1-2, is as follows: DAGVTQSPTHLIKTRGQQVTLRCSPKSGHDTVSWYQQALGQGPQFIFQYYEEEERQRGNFPDRFSGHQFPNYSSELNVNALLLGDSALYLCASSPQDLNGYTFGSGTRLTVV.

V usage is TRBV15 and J usage is TRBJ1-2; the D is unclear. This CDR3 is 14 amino acids long. Trimming stripped 1 base from V and 5 bases from J, with 11 bases between. CDR1 is LNHNV, CDR2 YYDKDF, per germline (reference sequence). CDR3 in DNA: TGTGCCACCAGCAGAGGAGGCAGCCAGTATGGCTACACCTTC. Protein product: CATSRGGSQYGYTF. Variable domain in full (rest from reference TRBV15 and TRBJ1-2): DAMVIQNPRYQVTQFGKPVTLSCSQTLNHNVMYWYQQKSSQAPKLLFHYYDKDFNNEADTPDNFQSRRPNTSFCFLDIRSPGLGDTAMYLCATSRGGSQYGYTFGSGTRLTVV.

The chain employs TRBV19 and TRBJ2-7; D possibly corresponds to TRBD2 (5 bases). V lost 4 bases, J lost 6 bases, and 13 bases lay in between. The germline V gene has CDR1 LNHDA and CDR2 SQIVND (reference sequence). The CDR3 is made up of 13 amino acids. The CDR3 reads CASSKLVRGEQYF. CDR3 bases: TGTGCCAGTAGTAAGCTAGTCCGGGGCGAGCAGTACTTC.

The CDR3, as DNA: TGTGCCAGCAGGCCAACCCTTACCTTCAGCGGGTTGGAGACCCAGTACTTC. Protein: CASRPTLTFSGLETQYF. This sequence joins TRBV5-8 and TRBJ2-5; a weak D match, TRBD2 (6 bases). There are 17 residues in the CDR3. Per the germline V gene, CDR1 is SGHTS and CDR2 is YDEGEE. Deletions cut 5 bases from V and 5 bases from J, with 25 bases between.

This chain links TRBV19 with TRBJ2-7; 7 nucleotides agree with TRBD1. Germline V lookup: CDR1 LNHDA, CDR2 SQIVND (reference sequence). After removal of 5 bases from V and 2 bases from J, the junction contained 6 bases not matched to a gene. This CDR3 has 14 residues. CDR3 nucleotides: TGTGCCAGTAGTGATTGGACAGGAGCCTACGAGCAGTACTTC. It codes for CASSDWTGAYEQYF.

The rearrangement links TRBV5-1 to TRBJ1-3; maybe TRBD1 (5 bases). The CDR3 loop spans 14 amino acids. Per germline, CDR1 SGHRS and CDR2 YFSETQ. Trimming stripped 2 bases from V and 2 bases from J, with 8 bases between. CDR3: CASSLPGAGNTIYF. CDR3 in DNA: TGCGCCAGCAGCTTACCGGGGGCTGGAAACACCATATATTTT.

The chain recombines TRBV28 with TRBJ1-5; 9 bases fit TRBD1. With V trimmed by 2 bases and J by 6 bases, 5 bases remained unmatched. The germline V gene has CDR1 MDHEN and CDR2 SYDVKM. The CDR3 totals 15 residues. CDR3 loop: CASSLGTGSVQPQHF. CDR3 DNA sequence: TGTGCCAGCAGTTTAGGGACAGGGTCAGTTCAGCCCCAGCATTTT.

The V call is TRBV5-1, the J call TRBJ2-7; D remains ambiguous. V was pared by 0 bases and J by 0 bases, with 13 bases between. The CDR3 runs 16 residues. In germline, CDR1 is SGHRS, CDR2 YFSETQ. CDR3 sequence: CASSLEAETVSYEQYF. The CDR3 DNA sequence: TGCGCCAGCAGCTTGGAGGCGGAAACCGTCTCCTACGAGCAGTACTTC. Full variable domain (remainder filled in from reference TRBV5-1 and TRBJ2-7): KAGVTQTPRYLIKTRGQQVTLSCSPISGHRSVSWYQQTPGQGLQFLFEYFSETQRNKGNFPGRFSGRQFSNSRSEMNVSTLELGDSALYLCASSLEAETVSYEQYFGPGTRLTVT.

The chain is built from TRBV5-1 and TRBJ2-2; the D is unclear. The CDR3 extends over 17 amino acids. Trimming removed 1 base at V and 2 bases at J, with 15 bases between. CDR1 is SGHRS, CDR2 YFSETQ, per germline. CDR3 in amino acids: CASSLLSPLRNTGELFF. Written as DNA, the CDR3 is TGCGCCAGCAGCTTGCTTAGCCCCTTACGCAACACCGGGGAGCTGTTTTTT.

This sequence joins TRBV5-1 and TRBJ2-2; D possibly corresponds to TRBD1 (5 bases). The CDR3 runs to 15 residues. V lost 0 bases, J lost 5 bases, and 11 bases lay in between. Germline V CDR1 and CDR2: SGHRS, YFSETQ. The CDR3 reads CASSLALGATGELFF. The CDR3 DNA follows: TGCGCCAGCAGCTTGGCCCTTGGGGCGACCGGGGAGCTGTTTTTT.

The chain carries TRBV27 and TRBJ1-5, with D maybe TRBD1 (6 bases). Trimming took 3 bases from V and 0 from J, leaving 9 bases between them. Per the germline V gene, CDR1 is MNHEY and CDR2 is SMNVEV (reference sequence). This CDR3 comprises 15 residues. CDR3 sequence (DNA): TGTGCCAGCAGTTTTAGGGGGTTTAGCAATCAGCCCCAGCATTTT. Translated, it gives CASSFRGFSNQPQHF.

The chain carries TRBV19 and TRBJ2-2, with 11 positions matching TRBD1. Germline V CDR1 and CDR2: LNHDA, SQIVND (reference sequence). The CDR3 covers 14 residues. Trimming removed 7 bases from V and 6 bases from J; junction bases left unmatched: 4. CDR3 bases: TGTGCCAGTACAGGGGACAGGGGGGCCGGGGAGCTGTTTTTT. It yields the protein CASTGDRGAGELFF.

V gene TRBV30 combines with J gene TRBJ1-4, with no clear D. CDR1 and CDR2 from the germline V gene are GTSNPN and SVGIG (reference sequence). V gave up 3 bases and J gave up 0 bases, with 8 bases separating them. The CDR3 spans 14 residues. CDR3 sequence (DNA): TGTGCCTGGAGGAACGGTGCAACTAATGAAAAACTGTTTTTT. As protein: CAWRNGATNEKLFF.

The chain joins TRBV30 to TRBJ1-1; tentatively, D is TRBD1 (5 bases). In germline, CDR1 is GTSNPN, CDR2 SVGIG (reference sequence). This CDR3 spans 15 amino acids. Trimming took off 0 bases at V and 4 bases at J, with 15 bases between the two ends. The CDR3 DNA is TGTGCCTGGAGTGTATCTCCAGGGTTGTTCACTGAAGCTTTCTTT. Translation: CAWSVSPGLFTEAFF.

The rearrangement uses TRBV28 and TRBJ1-1; D is unclear. CDR1 and CDR2 from the germline V gene are MDHEN and SYDVKM. The CDR3 consists of 15 residues. The V and J ends lost 3 bases and 0 bases respectively, with 11 bases between them. The CDR3, as DNA: TGTGCCAGCAGTTTTCCGGGAAGTATGAACACTGAAGCTTTCTTT. This gives the protein CASSFPGSMNTEAFF.

The gene calls are TRBV19 and TRBJ2-7; 8 bases map to TRBD1. V was pared by 7 bases and J by 3 bases, with 14 bases of the junction left unmatched. Germline-derived CDR1 and CDR2 are LNHDA and SQIVND (reference sequence). The CDR3 consists of 16 residues. CDR3 amino acids: CASTGQGSKGDYEQYF. The CDR3 DNA reads as TGTGCCAGTACTGGACAGGGATCTAAAGGGGACTACGAGCAGTACTTC.